The rows below give T cell receptor beta chains drawn from one sample of a study of shared clonotypes between healthy human individuals. Libraries were prepared by immunoSEQ multiplex PCR; TCRdb keeps only in-frame clonotypes and omits some of them. The table records some 2,500,000 clones, around 93% of them present only once. What was sequenced was naive CD4+ T cells from PBMCs. Source of these receptors: a young man in good health. Some clones in this sample may be carry-over from other donors' samples. CDR3s include the opening cysteine and the closing phenylalanine or tryptophan. The D gene is left open where the match is weak. Size is omitted from some rows. Given values are once, few, many or a class for expanded clones.

clone size: few
D gene: TRBD1
J gene: TRBJ1-1
V gene: TRBV15
CDR3 DNA: TGTGCCACCAGCCGACAGGTCGGGACAGTCGGTGAAGCTTTCTTT
CDR3 protein: CATSRQVGTVGEAFF

clone size: NA
D gene: NA
J gene: TRBJ2-6
V gene: TRBV7-2
CDR3 DNA: TGTGCCAGCAGCTTAGAATCCACAGGGTCTGGGGCCAACGTCCTGACTTTC
CDR3 protein: CASSLESTGSGANVLTF

clone size: NA
D gene: TRBD1
J gene: TRBJ1-2
V gene: TRBV6-1
CDR3 DNA: TGTGCCAGCCACTCAGGGGGCTATGGCTACACCTTC
CDR3 protein: CASHSGGYGYTF

clone size: NA
D gene: NA
J gene: TRBJ1-2
V gene: TRBV5-1
CDR3 DNA: TGCGCCAGCAGCTTGGATATGGCAGGCTATGGCTACACCTTC
CDR3 protein: CASSLDMAGYGYTF

clone size: NA
D gene: NA
J gene: TRBJ2-1
V gene: TRBV11-3
CDR3 DNA: TGTGCCAGCAGCTTAGGCATCGCCAATGAGCAGTTCTTC
CDR3 protein: CASSLGIANEQFF

clone size: NA
D gene: TRBD2
J gene: TRBJ2-1
V gene: TRBV5-1
CDR3 DNA: TGCGCCAGCAGCTTGGGACCTAGCGGGGCCTACAATGAGCAGTTCTTC
CDR3 protein: CASSLGPSGAYNEQFF

clone size: once
D gene: NA
J gene: TRBJ2-1
V gene: TRBV11-2
CDR3 DNA: TGTGCCAGCAGCTTCACAGGGATCAATGAGCAGTTCTTC
CDR3 protein: CASSFTGINEQFF

clone size: NA
D gene: NA
J gene: TRBJ2-7
V gene: TRBV6-5
CDR3 DNA: TGTGCCAGCAGTTACGGGAGGGGGACCCCCGAGCGCTTC
CDR3 protein: CASSYGRGTPERF

clone size: NA
D gene: TRBD1
J gene: TRBJ2-6
V gene: TRBV5-1
CDR3 DNA: TGCGCCAGCAGCCAGGGACAGAGTTCTGGGGCCAACGTCCTGACTTTC
CDR3 protein: CASSQGQSSGANVLTF

clone size: NA
D gene: TRBD1
J gene: TRBJ1-1
V gene: TRBV28
CDR3 DNA: TGTGCCAGCAGGCAGGGGGCGCTTACAGCTTTCTTT
CDR3 protein: CASRQGALTAFF

clone size: NA
D gene: TRBD2
J gene: TRBJ2-5
V gene: TRBV5-4
CDR3 DNA: TGTGCCAGCAGTGGACTAGCGGGAGCAGGAGAGACCCAGTACTTC
CDR3 protein: CASSGLAGAGETQYF

clone size: NA
D gene: NA
J gene: TRBJ2-7
V gene: TRBV21-1
CDR3 DNA: TGTGCCAGCAGCAAATCGGGGGGCTGTGGGGGCGACGAGCAGTACTTC
CDR3 protein: CASSKSGGCGGDEQYF

clone size: NA
D gene: TRBD1
J gene: TRBJ1-2
V gene: TRBV30
CDR3 DNA: TGTGCCTGGCAGGGGGACAGGTTTGGCTATGGCTACACCTTC
CDR3 protein: CAWQGDRFGYGYTF

clone size: once
D gene: NA
J gene: TRBJ1-1
V gene: TRBV5-6
CDR3 DNA: TGTGCCAGCAGCCCCACCTGGCGGAGGAACACTGAAGCTTTCTTT
CDR3 protein: CASSPTWRRNTEAFF

clone size: NA
D gene: NA
J gene: TRBJ1-2
V gene: TRBV19
CDR3 DNA: TGTGCCAGTAGCCCCTCGTTTACAGGAAGGGGCTATGGCTACACCTTC
CDR3 protein: CASSPSFTGRGYGYTF

clone size: NA
D gene: TRBD1
J gene: TRBJ2-7
V gene: TRBV11-1
CDR3 DNA: TGTGCCAGCAGCTTAGTCCCGGGACAGCGGCACGAGCAGTACTTC
CDR3 protein: CASSLVPGQRHEQYF

clone size: NA
D gene: NA
J gene: TRBJ1-1
V gene: TRBV5-4
CDR3 DNA: TGTGCCAGCAGCTCCGGGATGCCCACTGAAGCTTTCTTT
CDR3 protein: CASSSGMPTEAFF

clone size: NA
D gene: TRBD2
J gene: TRBJ2-5
V gene: TRBV2
CDR3 DNA: TGTGCCAGCAGCTTGGGACTAGCGGGAGGGGGACAAGAGACCCAGTACTTC
CDR3 protein: CASSLGLAGGGQETQYF

clone size: NA
D gene: NA
J gene: TRBJ2-2
V gene: TRBV27
CDR3 DNA: TGTGCCAGCAGTTTATACTCCGGCGGAACGAACACCGGGGAGCTGTTTTTT
CDR3 protein: CASSLYSGGTNTGELFF

clone size: NA
D gene: NA
J gene: TRBJ2-7
V gene: TRBV5-1
CDR3 DNA: TGCGCCAGCAGTTTCCAGGGGCCTTACTCCTACGAGCAGTACTTC
CDR3 protein: CASSFQGPYSYEQYF

clone size: once
D gene: NA
J gene: TRBJ2-1
V gene: TRBV18
CDR3 DNA: TGTGCCAGCTCCCGGGATAGCGGAGCACCACTTAACAATGAGCAGTTCTTC
CDR3 protein: CASSRDSGAPLNNEQFF

clone size: NA
D gene: NA
J gene: TRBJ2-7
V gene: TRBV6-1
CDR3 DNA: TGTGCCAGCAGCGACAACGCCTACGAGCAGTACTTC
CDR3 protein: CASSDNAYEQYF

clone size: once
D gene: NA
J gene: TRBJ1-2
V gene: TRBV9
CDR3 DNA: TGTGCCAGCAGTGACCTCAAAAGGGGCAGCTATGGCTACACCTTC
CDR3 protein: CASSDLKRGSYGYTF

clone size: NA
D gene: NA
J gene: TRBJ2-1
V gene: TRBV19
CDR3 DNA: TGTGCCAGTAGTAAGGGGGGAACGCTAGGCTACAATGAGCAGTTCTTC
CDR3 protein: CASSKGGTLGYNEQFF

clone size: once
D gene: NA
J gene: TRBJ2-1
V gene: TRBV11-3
CDR3 DNA: TGTGCCAGCAGCTCTAGTAGGGGGAGACTAGACAATGAGCAGTTCTTC
CDR3 protein: CASSSSRGRLDNEQFF

clone size: once
D gene: NA
J gene: TRBJ2-7
V gene: TRBV28
CDR3 DNA: TGTGCCAGCAGGGGGGCAGGTAGGCAGGGACGCGAGCAGTACTTC
CDR3 protein: CASRGAGRQGREQYF

clone size: NA
D gene: NA
J gene: TRBJ2-7
V gene: TRBV4-3
CDR3 DNA: TGCGCCAGCAGCCAAGGGGGGGGACACTACGAGCAGTACTTC
CDR3 protein: CASSQGGGHYEQYF

clone size: NA
D gene: NA
J gene: TRBJ2-3
V gene: TRBV5-4
CDR3 DNA: TGTGCCAGCAGCTTGGGGGCCGGAGGAACGGATACGCAGTATTTT
CDR3 protein: CASSLGAGGTDTQYF

clone size: NA
D gene: TRBD1
J gene: TRBJ1-4
V gene: TRBV19
CDR3 DNA: TGTGCCAGTAGCGGGACAGGGGCTAATGAAAAACTGTTTTTT
CDR3 protein: CASSGTGANEKLFF

clone size: NA
D gene: NA
J gene: TRBJ1-2
V gene: TRBV28
CDR3 DNA: TGTGCCAGCAGTTTAGAGAGCCTTCCTGACACCTTC
CDR3 protein: CASSLESLPDTF

clone size: NA
D gene: TRBD1
J gene: TRBJ1-2
V gene: TRBV15
CDR3 DNA: TGTGCCACCAGCGCCACACAGGGGGCGGGTGGCTACACCTTC
CDR3 protein: CATSATQGAGGYTF

clone size: NA
D gene: NA
J gene: TRBJ2-3
V gene: TRBV5-1
CDR3 DNA: TGCGCCAGCAGCTCCTATTTCACAGATACGCAGTATTTT
CDR3 protein: CASSSYFTDTQYF

clone size: NA
D gene: NA
J gene: TRBJ2-5
V gene: TRBV5-4
CDR3 DNA: TGTGCCAGCAGCTTGGGGACAGCGACCCAAGAGACCCAGTACTTC
CDR3 protein: CASSLGTATQETQYF

clone size: NA
D gene: TRBD1
J gene: TRBJ1-3
V gene: TRBV19
CDR3 DNA: TGTGCCAGTACCCCGGGACAGCCCAACTCTGGAAACACCATATATTTT
CDR3 protein: CASTPGQPNSGNTIYF

clone size: NA
D gene: TRBD1
J gene: TRBJ1-1
V gene: TRBV30
CDR3 DNA: TGTGCCTGGACCTGGGACAGGGTTGACACTGAAGCTTTCTTT
CDR3 protein: CAWTWDRVDTEAFF

clone size: NA
D gene: NA
J gene: TRBJ2-7
V gene: TRBV27
CDR3 DNA: TGTGCCAGCAGATTCAGGGGAAGCTCCTACGAGCAGTACTTC
CDR3 protein: CASRFRGSSYEQYF

clone size: NA
D gene: NA
J gene: TRBJ1-5
V gene: TRBV28
CDR3 DNA: TGTGCCAGCAGTTTCGAAAGGGTAGGTCAGCCCCAGCATTTT
CDR3 protein: CASSFERVGQPQHF

clone size: NA
D gene: NA
J gene: TRBJ2-1
V gene: TRBV5-1
CDR3 DNA: TGCGCCAGCAGCTTGGAGGGGGGAGCTTATGAGCAGTTCTTC
CDR3 protein: CASSLEGGAYEQFF

clone size: NA
D gene: TRBD1
J gene: TRBJ1-4
V gene: TRBV4-2
CDR3 DNA: TGTGCCAGCAGCCAAAAACAGGGGCCTAATGAAAAACTGTTTTTT
CDR3 protein: CASSQKQGPNEKLFF

clone size: NA
D gene: NA
J gene: TRBJ1-5
V gene: TRBV19
CDR3 DNA: TGTGCCAGTAGTATACCAGGGGTAGGTCAGCCCCAGCATTTT
CDR3 protein: CASSIPGVGQPQHF

clone size: NA
D gene: NA
J gene: TRBJ1-1
V gene: TRBV28
CDR3 DNA: TGTGCCAGCAGTTTATTAACCGCGCTGGACACTGAAGCTTTCTTT
CDR3 protein: CASSLLTALDTEAFF

clone size: NA
D gene: TRBD1
J gene: TRBJ2-5
V gene: TRBV5-4
CDR3 DNA: TGTGCCAGCAGCTTCGGACAGGGAAGTCAAGAGACCCAGTACTTC
CDR3 protein: CASSFGQGSQETQYF

clone size: NA
D gene: NA
J gene: TRBJ1-5
V gene: TRBV6-6
CDR3 DNA: TGTGCCAACGCCCCGCGGGATGGTCAGCCCCAGCATTTT
CDR3 protein: CANAPRDGQPQHF

clone size: NA
D gene: NA
J gene: TRBJ1-1
V gene: TRBV13
CDR3 DNA: TGTGCCAGCAGCTTCCTGAGGGACACTGAAGCTTTCTTT
CDR3 protein: CASSFLRDTEAFF

clone size: NA
D gene: NA
J gene: TRBJ1-2
V gene: TRBV7-9
CDR3 DNA: TGTGCCAGCTCGGCGGCCGCTAACTATGGCTACACCTTC
CDR3 protein: CASSAAANYGYTF

clone size: NA
D gene: TRBD1
J gene: TRBJ2-7
V gene: TRBV18
CDR3 DNA: TGTGCCAGCTCGCAAGTCGGACAGGGCCTGGGGGAGCAGTACTTC
CDR3 protein: CASSQVGQGLGEQYF

clone size: NA
D gene: NA
J gene: TRBJ1-4
V gene: TRBV7-2
CDR3 DNA: TGTGCCAGCACCCCAAATAATGAAAAACTGTTTTTT
CDR3 protein: CASTPNNEKLFF

clone size: NA
D gene: TRBD2
J gene: TRBJ2-2
V gene: TRBV7-2
CDR3 DNA: TGTGCCAGCAGCTTTGTGGGACTAGCCTCCGGGGAGCTGTTTTTT
CDR3 protein: CASSFVGLASGELFF

clone size: NA
D gene: TRBD2
J gene: TRBJ2-3
V gene: TRBV9
CDR3 DNA: TGTGCCAGCAGCCCCGGACTAGGAACAGATACGCAGTATTTT
CDR3 protein: CASSPGLGTDTQYF